This passage covers 2 T cell receptor beta chains from one sample sequenced in a study of breast tumors, draining lymph nodes, adjacent tissues. TCRdb re-analysed the multiplex PCR reads in MiXCR, keeping a single row per CDR3 protein. Of 55,000 to 75,000 distinct CDR3 sequences listed, less than 45% are singletons. Sequencing was performed on breast tumor tissue. These receptors came from a female donor with breast cancer. Some clones in this sample may be carry-over from other donors' samples.

This chain links TRBV29-1 with TRBJ2-1; 7 bases fit TRBD2. This CDR3 contains 11 residues. Germline CDR1 is SQVTM and CDR2 is ANQGSEA. V lost 7 bases and J lost 9; bases outside the gene matches: 6. The chain's CDR3 is CSGGGVAEQFF. The CDR3, as DNA: TGCAGCGGGGGGGGTGTGGCTGAGCAGTTCTTC.

This clonotype was recorded many times. The chain is built from TRBV19 and TRBJ1-4, with TRBD1 as a possible D gene (6 bases). Germline CDR1 reads LNHDA; CDR2 reads SQIVND (reference sequence). V was clipped by 5 bases and J by 2 bases, with 12 bases between them. The CDR3 totals 15 residues. The CDR3 nucleotides are TGTGCCAGTAGTCCAGGGGTGTCGACTAATGAAAAACTGTTTTTT. Translating gives CASSPGVSTNEKLFF.